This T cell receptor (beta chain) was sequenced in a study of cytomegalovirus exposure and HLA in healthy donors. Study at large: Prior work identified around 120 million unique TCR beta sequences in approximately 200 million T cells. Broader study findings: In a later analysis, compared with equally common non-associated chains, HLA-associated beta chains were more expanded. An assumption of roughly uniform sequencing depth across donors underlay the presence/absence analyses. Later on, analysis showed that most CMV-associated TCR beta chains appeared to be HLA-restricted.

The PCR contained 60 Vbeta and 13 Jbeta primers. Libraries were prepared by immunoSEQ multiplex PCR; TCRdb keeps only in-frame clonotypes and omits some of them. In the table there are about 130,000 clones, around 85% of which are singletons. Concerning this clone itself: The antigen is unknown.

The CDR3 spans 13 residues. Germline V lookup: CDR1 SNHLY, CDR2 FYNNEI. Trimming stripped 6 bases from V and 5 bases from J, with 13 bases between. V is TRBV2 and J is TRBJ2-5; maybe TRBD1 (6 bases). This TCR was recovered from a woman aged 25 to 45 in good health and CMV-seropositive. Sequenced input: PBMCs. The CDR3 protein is CASSSHRAETQYF. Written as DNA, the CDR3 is TGTGCCAGCAGCTCACACAGGGCCGAGACCCAGTACTTC.